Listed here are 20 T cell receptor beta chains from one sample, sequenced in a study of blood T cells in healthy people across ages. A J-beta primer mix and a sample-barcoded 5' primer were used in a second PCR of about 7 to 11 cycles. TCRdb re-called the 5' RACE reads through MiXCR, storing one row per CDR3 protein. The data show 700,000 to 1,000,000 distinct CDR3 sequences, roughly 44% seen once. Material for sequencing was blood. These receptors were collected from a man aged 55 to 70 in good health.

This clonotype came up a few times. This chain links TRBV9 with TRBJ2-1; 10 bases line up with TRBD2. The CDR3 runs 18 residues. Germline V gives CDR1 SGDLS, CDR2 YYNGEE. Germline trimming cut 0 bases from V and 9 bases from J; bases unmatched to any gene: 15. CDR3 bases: TGTGCCAGCAGCGTAGAGGTTAGCGGGGGGCCCCGCCCGGGTGAGCAGTTCTTC. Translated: CASSVEVSGGPRPGEQFF. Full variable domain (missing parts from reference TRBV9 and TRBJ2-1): DSGVTQTPKHLITATGQRVTLRCSPRSGDLSVYWYQQSLDQGLQFLIQYYNGEERAKGNILERFSAQQFPDLHSELNLSSLELGDSALYFCASSVEVSGGPRPGEQFFGPGTRLTVL.

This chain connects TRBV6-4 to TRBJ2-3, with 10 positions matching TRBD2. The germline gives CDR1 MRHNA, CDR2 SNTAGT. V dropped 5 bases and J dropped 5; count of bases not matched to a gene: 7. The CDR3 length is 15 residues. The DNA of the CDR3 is TGTGCCAGCAGTCCGGAGCGGGGGGGGCTAGATACGCAGTATTTT. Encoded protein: CASSPERGGLDTQYF.

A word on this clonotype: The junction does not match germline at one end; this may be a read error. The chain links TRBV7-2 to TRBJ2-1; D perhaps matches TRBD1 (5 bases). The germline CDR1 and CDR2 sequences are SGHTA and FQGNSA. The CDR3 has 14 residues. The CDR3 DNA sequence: TGTGCCAGCAGCATGAAGGGGTCCTACGATGAGCAGTTCTTC. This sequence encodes CASSMKGSYDEQFF.

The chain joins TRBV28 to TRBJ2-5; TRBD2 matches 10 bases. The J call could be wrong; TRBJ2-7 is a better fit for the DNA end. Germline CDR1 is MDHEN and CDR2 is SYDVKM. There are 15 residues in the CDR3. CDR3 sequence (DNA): TGTGCCAGCAGTTCTAAGCGGGAGGGCCGCTACGAGCAGTACTTC. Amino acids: CASSSKREGRYEQYF.

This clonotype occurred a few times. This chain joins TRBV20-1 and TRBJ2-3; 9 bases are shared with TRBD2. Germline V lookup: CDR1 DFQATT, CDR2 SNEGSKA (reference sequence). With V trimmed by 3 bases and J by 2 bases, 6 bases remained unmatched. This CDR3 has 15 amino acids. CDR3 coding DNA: TGCAGTGCTAGCGGTGGCGGGGGGGCCACAGATACGCAGTATTTT. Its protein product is CSASGGGGATDTQYF.

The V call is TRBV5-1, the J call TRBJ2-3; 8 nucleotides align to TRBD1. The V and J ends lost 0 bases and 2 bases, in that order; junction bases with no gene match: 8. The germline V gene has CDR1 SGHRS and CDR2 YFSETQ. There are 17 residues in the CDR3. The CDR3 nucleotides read TGCGCCAGCAGCTTGGGACAGGGGCTACGTTACACAGATACGCAGTATTTT. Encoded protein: CASSLGQGLRYTDTQYF.

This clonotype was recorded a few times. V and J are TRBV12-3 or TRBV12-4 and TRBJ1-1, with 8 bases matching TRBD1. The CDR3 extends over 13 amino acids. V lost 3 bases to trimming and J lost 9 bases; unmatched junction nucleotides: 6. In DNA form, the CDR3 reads TGTGCCAGCAGTTTTACGGGACAGGAGAAAGCTTTCTTT. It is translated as CASSFTGQEKAFF.

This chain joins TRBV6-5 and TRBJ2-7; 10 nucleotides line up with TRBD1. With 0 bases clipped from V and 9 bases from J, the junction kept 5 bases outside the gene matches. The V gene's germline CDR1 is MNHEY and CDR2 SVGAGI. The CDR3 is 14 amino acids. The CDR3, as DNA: TGTGCCAGCAGTTACTCTCCGGGACAGGGGACGCAGTACTTC. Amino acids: CASSYSPGQGTQYF.

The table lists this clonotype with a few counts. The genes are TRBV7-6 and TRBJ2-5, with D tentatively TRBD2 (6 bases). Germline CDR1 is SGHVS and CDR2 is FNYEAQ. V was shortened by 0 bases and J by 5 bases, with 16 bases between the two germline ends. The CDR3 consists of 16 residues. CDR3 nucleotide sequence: TGTGCCAGCAGCTTAGCTGCGGGGACGGGCGGGGAGACCCAGTACTTC. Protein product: CASSLAAGTGGETQYF.

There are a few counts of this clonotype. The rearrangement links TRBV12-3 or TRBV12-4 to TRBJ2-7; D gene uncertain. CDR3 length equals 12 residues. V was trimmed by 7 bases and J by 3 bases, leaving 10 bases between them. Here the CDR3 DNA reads TGTGCCAGCACCGGGCCGAACTACGAGCAGTACTTC. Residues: CASTGPNYEQYF.

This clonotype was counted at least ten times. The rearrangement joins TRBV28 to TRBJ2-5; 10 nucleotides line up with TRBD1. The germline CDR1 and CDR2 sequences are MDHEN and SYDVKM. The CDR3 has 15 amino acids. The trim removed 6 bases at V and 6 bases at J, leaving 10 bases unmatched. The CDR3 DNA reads TGTGCCAGCAGCTCCCCGGGACAGGGGATAAAGACCCAGTACTTC. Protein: CASSSPGQGIKTQYF.

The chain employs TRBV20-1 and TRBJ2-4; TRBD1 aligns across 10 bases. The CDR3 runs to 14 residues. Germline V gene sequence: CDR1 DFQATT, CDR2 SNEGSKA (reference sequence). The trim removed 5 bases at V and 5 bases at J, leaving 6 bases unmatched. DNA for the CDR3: TGCAGTGCTTGGACAGGGGGTTACGAAAACATTCAGTACTTC. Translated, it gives CSAWTGGYENIQYF.

The chain's CDR3 is CASRRDRGETQYF. The CDR3 DNA reads TGTGCCAGCAGGCGGGACAGGGGAGAGACCCAGTACTTC. The chain is built from TRBV25-1 and TRBJ2-7, with 10 bases matching TRBD1. Near its end, the DNA agrees better with TRBJ2-5, so the J call may be wrong. CDR3 length: 13 amino acids. The V gene's germline CDR1 is MGHDK and CDR2 SYGVNS.

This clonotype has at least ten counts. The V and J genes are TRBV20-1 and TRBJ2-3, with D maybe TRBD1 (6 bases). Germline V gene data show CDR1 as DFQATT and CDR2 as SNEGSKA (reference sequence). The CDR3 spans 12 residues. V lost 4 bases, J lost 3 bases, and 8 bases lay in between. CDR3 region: CSAKQGTDTQYF. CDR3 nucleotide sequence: TGCAGTGCTAAACAGGGAACAGATACGCAGTATTTT.

CDR3: CASGLATSGNNEQFF. CDR3 DNA sequence: TGTGCTAGTGGTTTGGCCACTAGCGGGAACAATGAGCAGTTCTTC. This rearrangement joins TRBV12-5 to TRBJ2-1, with TRBD2 matching 10 bases. Trimming took 1 base from V and 5 from J; bases not matched to a gene: 2. This CDR3 contains 15 residues. Germline-derived CDR1 and CDR2 are LGHNT and FRNRAP.

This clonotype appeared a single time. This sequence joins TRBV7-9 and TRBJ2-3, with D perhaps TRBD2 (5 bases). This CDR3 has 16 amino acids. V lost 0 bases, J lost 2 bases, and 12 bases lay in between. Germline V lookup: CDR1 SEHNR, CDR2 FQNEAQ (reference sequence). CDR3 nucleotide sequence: TGTGCCAGCAGCTTAGCGAGGACGGGATACACAGATACGCAGTATTTT. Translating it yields CASSLARTGYTDTQYF.

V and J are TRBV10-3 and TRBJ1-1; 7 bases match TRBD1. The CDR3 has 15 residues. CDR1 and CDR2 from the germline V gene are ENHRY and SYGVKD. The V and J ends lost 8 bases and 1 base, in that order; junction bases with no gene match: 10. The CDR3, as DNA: TGTGCCATCTCGAGGCAGGGGGTATCGAACACTGAAGCTTTCTTT. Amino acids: CAISRQGVSNTEAFF.

CDR3 amino acids: CASSLDVGGAERYF. Here the CDR3 DNA reads TGTGCCAGCAGCTTAGATGTCGGGGGCGCGGAACGGTACTTC. This rearrangement joins TRBV7-9 to TRBJ2-7, with D perhaps given as TRBD1 or TRBD2 (6 bases each). Germline V gene data show CDR1 as SEHNR and CDR2 as FQNEAQ (reference sequence). Deletions cut 1 base from V and 12 bases from J, with 19 bases between. CDR3 length equals 14 residues.

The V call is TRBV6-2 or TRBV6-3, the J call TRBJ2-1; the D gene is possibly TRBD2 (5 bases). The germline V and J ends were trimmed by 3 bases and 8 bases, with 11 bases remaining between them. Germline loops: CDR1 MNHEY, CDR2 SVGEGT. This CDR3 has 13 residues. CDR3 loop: CASSYNPRDEQFF. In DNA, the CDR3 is TGTGCCAGCAGTTATAACCCGAGGGATGAGCAGTTCTTC.

CDR3 sequence (DNA): TGTGCCAGCACCTTCTTACAGGGAAATTCACCCCTCCACTTT. Amino acids: CASTFLQGNSPLHF. This chain uses TRBV6-5 with TRBJ1-6; possibly TRBD1 for D (6 bases). Trimming left V 7 bases short and J 7 bases short, with 14 bases between. The germline V gene encodes CDR1 MNHEY and CDR2 SVGAGI. The CDR3 consists of 14 residues.